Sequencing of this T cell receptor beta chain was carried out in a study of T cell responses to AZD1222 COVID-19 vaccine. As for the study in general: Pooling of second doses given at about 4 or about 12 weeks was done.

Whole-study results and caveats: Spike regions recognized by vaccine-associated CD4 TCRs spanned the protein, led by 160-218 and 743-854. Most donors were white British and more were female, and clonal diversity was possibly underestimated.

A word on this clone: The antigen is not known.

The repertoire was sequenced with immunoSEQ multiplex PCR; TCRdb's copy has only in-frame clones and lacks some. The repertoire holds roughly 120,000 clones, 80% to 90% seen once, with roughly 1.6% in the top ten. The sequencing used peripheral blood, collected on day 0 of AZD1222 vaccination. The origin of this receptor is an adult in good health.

The DNA of the CDR3 is TGTGCCAGCAGTACTACAGGGAGCTCCTACAATGAGCAGTTCTTC. Protein product: CASSTTGSSYNEQFF. The V call is TRBV2, the J call TRBJ2-1; D is possibly TRBD1 (6 bases). Germline CDR1 reads SNHLY; CDR2 reads FYNNEI. The CDR3 is 15 residues long. V was shortened by 5 bases and J by 0 bases, with 11 bases between the two germline ends.